The source of this T cell receptor beta chain is a study of blood T cell repertoires in COVID-19 (dated by TCRdb to about 2020). With respect to the entire study: Collaborator samples came from the United States, Italy and Spain and covered acute and convalescent phases of COVID-19. A freely available public database, intended as a resource for researchers studying the immune response to SARS-CoV-2, is where the repertoires were released. The material from the prospective study consisted of cDNA or gDNA derived from T cells, B-cell-depleted T cells, or PBMCs. Samples came from the ongoing ImmuneRACE study (first 160 participants) plus 1,254 subjects from 6 global collaborators. HLA class I and class II types, where available, came from metadata supplied by the sample provider rather than from assay-based typing. Deeply sampled blood TCRbeta repertoires from subjects exposed to, actively infected with, or recovered from COVID-19 were included in the dataset. The sample metadata nearly always contained a de-identified subject ID, COVID-19 status, age in years and sex.

The germline ends are 14 bases apart after V is trimmed by 5 bases and J by 4 bases. CDR1 and CDR2 (LGHDT, YNNKEL) derive from the germline V gene (reference sequence). From its cysteine to its phenylalanine, the CDR3 spans 15 amino acids. Only CDR3 DNA remains: 45 bases, in frame from the first base. One collaborating source in Seattle enrolled patients while the patients were actively infected and followed the patients over time throughout the course of disease. Whole blood was collected in K2EDTA tubes by collaborating institutions according to the institutions' own protocols. For TCRbeta analysis, collaborators shipped samples as frozen whole blood, isolated PBMCs, or DNA extracted from either of those sample types. The research as a whole found: How much clinical and demographic metadata was included differed by source and by participant, and the metadata was provided uncurated.

TCRbeta CDR3 regions were amplified from genomic DNA using the immunoSEQ Assay, a bias-controlled multiplex PCR. In the original analysis: Within the assay, amplification of reference gene primers was used to estimate how many nucleated cells each sample contained. To quantify the absolute abundance of each unique TCRbeta CDR3 rearrangement, sequence reads were collapsed and filtered. For each sample, productive Simpson clonality was calculated as the square root of Simpson's diversity index over productive rearrangements. TCRdb obtained this table from immuneACCESS and retained in-frame rearrangements with V and J assigned. These tables miss some clones; where compared with another copy, unresolved V genes account for less than half of the shortfall, and the remainder is unexplained. Clone size and the V and J calls come from that table; the DNA yielded D and trimming. The sample profile shows about 200,000 clones; roughly 85% of them were found once. The ten largest make up about 2.5% of the sample.

Details on this clone: The clone's antigen remains unknown. Per-base qualities were not stored, and no clone one base away is much larger.

The sequence came from a woman between 70 and 85 years old with COVID-19, enrolled during active disease. Sequencing input: peripheral blood. Recombination connected TRBV3-1 (or the pseudogene TRBV3-2) to TRBJ2-2, and the D gene may be TRBD1, 6 bases matching. For the CDR3, the sequence is CASSSGQIGTGELFF. The DNA sequence is given as TGTGCCAGCAGCAGTGGACAGATTGGCACCGGGGAGCTGTTTTTT.